The subject of this entry is one TCR beta chain. The data stem from a study of cytomegalovirus exposure and HLA in healthy donors. The CDR3 covers 14 residues. Germline loops: CDR1 SNHLY, CDR2 FYNNEI. V lost 2 bases and J 9 bases, leaving 13 bases between the germline ends. The study ran its PCR with 60 Vbeta and 13 Jbeta primers. The data were produced by immunoSEQ multiplex PCR, yet TCRdb's version contains in-frame clones alone and is incomplete. In the table there are 150,000 to 200,000 clones, roughly 79% of which are singletons. Everyone who donated was a healthy bone marrow donor. The V and J genes are TRBV2 and TRBJ2-2; D gene unclear. The specimen sequenced was PBMCs. The sequence derives from a woman aged 50 to 65 in good health and CMV-seropositive. CDR3 DNA sequence: TGTGCCAGCAGTGAATCCTCTAGTGTGTGGGAGCTGTTTTTT. This codes for CASSESSSVWELFF.